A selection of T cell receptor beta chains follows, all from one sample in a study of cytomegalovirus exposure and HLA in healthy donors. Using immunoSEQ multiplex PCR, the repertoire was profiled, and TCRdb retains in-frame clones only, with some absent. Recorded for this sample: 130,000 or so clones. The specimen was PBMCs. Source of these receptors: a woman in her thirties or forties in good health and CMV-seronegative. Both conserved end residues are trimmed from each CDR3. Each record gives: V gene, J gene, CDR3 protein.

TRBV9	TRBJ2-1	ASSVLAGGLYNEQF
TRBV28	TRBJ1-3	ASNTGDTIY
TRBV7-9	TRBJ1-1	ASSVYRGNTEAF
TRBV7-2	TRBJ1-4	ASSASRLLNEKLF
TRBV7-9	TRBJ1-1	ASSLAGVNTEAF
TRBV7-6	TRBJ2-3	ASSLNRGGDTQY
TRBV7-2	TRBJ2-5	ASSLVLAGGQETQY
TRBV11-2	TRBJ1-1	ASSWPGQGTTEAF
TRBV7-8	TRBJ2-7	ASSPVGGANYEQY
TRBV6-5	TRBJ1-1	ASSYQQGNTEAF
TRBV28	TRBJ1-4	ASSGQIATNEKLF
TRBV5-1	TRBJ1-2	ASSTGTGSVGGYT
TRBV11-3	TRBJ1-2	ASSLEPRDRNYGYT
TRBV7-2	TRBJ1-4	ASSFQGQGSEKLF
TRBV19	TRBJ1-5	ASSPRLNSGLWGNQPQH
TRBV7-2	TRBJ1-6	ASSTDTNYNSPLH